This T cell receptor (beta chain) was retrieved from a study of a mutant IDH1 vaccine in newly diagnosed glioma. Study details: Treated patients showed a male proportion of around 62%, a female proportion of roughly 38%, and a mean age of around 39 years. Earlier treatment was radiotherapy, temozolomide, or both, with most getting both. Whole-study results and caveats: Evidence of vaccine-induced immune responses was documented in about 93% of patients. Whatever changes occurred in top peripheral T cell clonotypes seemed unrelated to pseudoprogression.

In regard to this clone: The antigen is not known.

Time point defined: baseline, week 1 (first vaccination visit). Indicated treatment: pre-vaccination baseline after standard-of-care therapy. Trimming left V 0 bases short and J 1 base short, with 10 bases between. The CDR3 has 15 amino acids. Germline V gives CDR1 SGHNT, CDR2 YYREEE (reference sequence). Profiled with immunoSEQ multiplex PCR; TCRdb holds only in-frame clones, not every one. The sample lists over 30,000 clones; around 80% were seen once. The receptor was isolated from a man aged 45 to 65 with glioma. Some clones in this sample may be carry-over from other donors' samples. The rearrangement links TRBV5-4 to TRBJ2-5; D ambiguous. The material sequenced was peripheral blood mononuclear cells (PBMCs), taken from a glioma patient treated with radiotherapy, temozolomide or both. CDR3 in amino acids: CASSLASLGQETQYF. CDR3 coding DNA: TGTGCCAGCAGCTTGGCAAGCCTGGGCCAAGAGACCCAGTACTTC.